The 9 T cell receptor beta chains listed next were all sequenced from one sample in a study of blood T cell repertoires in COVID-19 (TCRdb year 2020). The library was generated by the immunoSEQ multiplex PCR assay. TCRdb stores this immuneACCESS table with in-frame sequences only. Part of the clones is absent; in the studies checked, under half of the shortfall reflects unresolved V genes, and no reason is known for the rest. This sample has 350,000 or so clones in its table, and 89% of those were observed once. Under 5% of the sample rests with the top ten. The sequenced material came from peripheral blood. All receptors come from a woman aged 60-70 years with COVID-19, enrolled during active disease.

J is TRBJ1-5 and V is TRBV5-4; 10 nucleotides agree with TRBD1. Unmatched junction bases numbered 2, after V lost 3 bases and J lost 5 bases. Germline V CDR1 and CDR2: SGHNT, YYREEE (reference sequence). The CDR3 is made up of 14 amino acids. CDR3: CASSSDRGHQPQHF. For the CDR3, the DNA is TGTGCCAGCAGCTCTGACAGGGGGCATCAGCCCCAGCATTTT.

The chain has TRBV5-4 and TRBJ1-2; D is unresolved. The CDR3 covers 14 residues. CDR1 SGHNT and CDR2 YYREEE come from the germline V gene (reference sequence). V lost 7 bases to trimming and J lost 1 base, with 14 bases between them. CDR3 region: CASSRQEINYGYTF. DNA for the CDR3: TGTGCCAGCTCTCGGCAGGAAATTAACTATGGCTACACCTTC.

The V call is TRBV19, the J call TRBJ1-2; TRBD1 agrees at 10 bases. The germline gives CDR1 LNHDA, CDR2 SQIVND (reference sequence). The CDR3 is 14 residues long. Trimming cost V 4 bases and J 8 bases; bases outside gene matches: 7. The CDR3 protein is CASSTRQGARGYTF. The CDR3 region has the DNA TGTGCCAGTAGTACGAGACAGGGGGCTCGCGGCTACACCTTC.

The rearrangement uses TRBV27 and TRBJ2-7; 7 bases are a match to TRBD1. Trimming took 5 bases from V and 1 from J; bases not matched to a gene: 11. Per germline, CDR1 MNHEY and CDR2 SMNVEV (reference sequence). The CDR3 is 16 residues long. The CDR3 here is CASSATQGIFSYEQYF. CDR3 sequence (DNA): TGTGCCAGCAGTGCCACACAGGGGATCTTTTCCTACGAGCAGTACTTC.

This clone appeared once. J is TRBJ2-7 and V is TRBV28, with 7 bases matching TRBD1. The V and J ends lost 10 bases and 4 bases, in that order; junction bases with no gene match: 10. The CDR3 consists of 13 residues. The germline CDR1 and CDR2 sequences are MDHEN and SYDVKM. CDR3 coding DNA: TGTGCCACCCACAGGGGCCTAGGGTACGAGCAGTACTTC. Its protein is CATHRGLGYEQYF.

This clone was seen more than once but under ten times. V is TRBV3-1 (or the pseudogene TRBV3-2) and J is TRBJ2-3; perhaps TRBD1 as D (5 bases). Deletions cut 4 bases from V and 2 bases from J, with 22 bases between. This CDR3 is 18 amino acids long. Germline V gene sequence: CDR1 LGHDT, CDR2 YNNKEL (reference sequence). The CDR3 DNA follows: TGTGCCAGCAGCCGGGCAGGGCAATTGAAGGGATCCACAGATACGCAGTATTTT. It yields the protein CASSRAGQLKGSTDTQYF.

The genes are TRBV7-9 and TRBJ2-1; possible D gene TRBD2, 6 bases. Trimming left V 5 bases short and J 10 bases short, with 15 bases between. Germline lookup yields CDR1 SEHNR and CDR2 FQNEAQ (reference sequence). The CDR3 extends over 13 amino acids. This CDR3 is CASSEGPLAEQFF. In DNA, the CDR3 is TGTGCCAGCAGCGAGGGGCCCCTAGCGGAGCAGTTCTTC.

Points on this clone: Additional DNA sequences in this sample encode the identical CDR3. The genes are TRBV5-1 and TRBJ1-5; 7 nucleotides align to TRBD1. This CDR3 is built from 14 residues. Trimming took 0 bases from V and 6 from J; bases not matched to a gene: 3. CDR1 and CDR2 from the germline V gene are SGHRS and YFSETQ. CDR3 sequence reads: CASSLGQGGQPQHF. DNA of the CDR3: TGCGCCAGCAGCTTGGGACAGGGCGGTCAGCCCCAGCATTTT.

This clone was counted between two and nine times. The chain couples TRBV19 to TRBJ1-2; no firm D call. CDR3 length: 14 residues. V dropped 4 bases and J dropped 8 bases, with 17 bases sitting between them. Per the germline V gene, CDR1 is LNHDA and CDR2 is SQIVND (reference sequence). CDR3 nucleotides: TGTGCCAGTAGTACCTCTGAGAGGGTGGCGGGCTACACCTTC. Residues: CASSTSERVAGYTF.